These T cell receptor beta chains were read from a single sample in a study of T cell responses to AZD1222 COVID-19 vaccine. Produced via immunoSEQ multiplex PCR; TCRdb's table is partial and in-frame only. Here the sample spans about 59,000 clones, roughly 89% being singletons. The sequences come from peripheral blood, collected 28 days after the second AZD1222 dose. Receptors originate from an adult who received the AZD1222 COVID-19 vaccine. Both conserved end residues are part of each CDR3. A D gene is named only where the DNA matches it firmly. For some rows the clone size is stated as once, few or many, or as a class when expanded; others skip it.

CDR3aa,CDR3nt,j_gene,d_gene,abundance,v_gene
CASSLRAGLIYNEQFF,TGTGCCAGCAGTTTACGTGCGGGACTAATCTACAATGAGCAGTTCTTC,TRBJ2-1,TRBD2,.,TRBV27
CASSAGQGFYGYTF,TGTGCCAGCAGCGCGGGACAGGGGTTCTATGGCTACACCTTC,TRBJ1-2,TRBD1,.,TRBV6-4
CASSIVGTYEQYF,TGTGCCAGTAGTATAGTTGGGACATACGAGCAGTACTTC,TRBJ2-7,.,.,TRBV19
CASSPPVEETQYF,TGTGCCAGCTCACCCCCCGTAGAGGAGACCCAGTACTTC,TRBJ2-5,.,.,TRBV18
CASSPTGPLYNEQFF,TGTGCCAGCAGCCCAACAGGGCCCCTCTACAATGAGCAGTTCTTC,TRBJ2-1,.,.,TRBV6-5
CASRLKASSYEQYF,TGTGCCAGCAGGTTAAAGGCAAGCTCCTACGAGCAGTACTTC,TRBJ2-7,.,few,TRBV2
CATNRGTTTEAFF,TGTGCCACGAACAGGGGGACTACGACTGAAGCTTTCTTT,TRBJ1-1,TRBD1,.,TRBV19
CASSEISIAWPAFF,TGTGCCAGCAGTGAGATCAGTATCGCGTGGCCAGCTTTCTTT,TRBJ1-1,.,.,TRBV25-1
CASKRQGGAGELFF,TGTGCCAGCAAACGACAGGGAGGCGCCGGGGAGCTGTTTTTT,TRBJ2-2,.,few,TRBV28
CASSLAGTHTAYEQYF,TGTGCCAGCAGCTTAGCCGGGACTCATACTGCCTACGAGCAGTACTTC,TRBJ2-7,.,.,TRBV7-8
CASSRNLAGYEQYF,TGCGCCAGCAGCCGGAACCTAGCGGGGTACGAGCAGTACTTC,TRBJ2-7,TRBD2,.,TRBV4-1
CASSEAPWETQYF,TGTGCCAGCAGTGAGGCTCCATGGGAGACCCAGTACTTC,TRBJ2-5,.,few,TRBV6-4
CASSIGTDSSNSPLHF,TGTGCCAGCAGTATCGGGACAGACTCTTCTAATTCACCCCTCCACTTT,TRBJ1-6,TRBD1,.,TRBV28
CASSLLQGGNSPLHF,TGTGCCAGCAGCTTACTGCAGGGGGGGAATTCACCCCTCCACTTT,TRBJ1-6,TRBD1,.,TRBV11-2
CASRSVGFEQYF,TGTGCCAGCAGGTCCGTAGGGTTCGAGCAGTACTTC,TRBJ2-7,.,once,TRBV6-5
CASGRVAGTEAFF,TGTGCCAGCGGCAGGGTGGCGGGGACTGAAGCTTTCTTT,TRBJ1-1,.,.,TRBV27
CASHPGWGDQPQHF,TGTGCCAGCCATCCCGGGTGGGGAGATCAGCCCCAGCATTTT,TRBJ1-5,.,once,TRBV19
CASSYSGATTGELFF,TGTGCCAGCAGTTACTCCGGGGCTACCACCGGGGAGCTGTTTTTT,TRBJ2-2,.,.,TRBV6-5
CASSQMGASTNEKLFF,TGTGCCAGCAGCCAGATGGGGGCGTCGACTAATGAAAAACTGTTTTTT,TRBJ1-4,.,.,TRBV3-1/TRBV3-2
CASSQGTTVLDYGYTF,TGTGCCAGCAGCCAAGGCACTACGGTTTTGGACTATGGCTACACCTTC,TRBJ1-2,.,.,TRBV4-2
CASSSTGGRNEKLFF,TGTGCCAGCAGCTCAACAGGGGGAAGGAATGAAAAACTGTTTTTT,TRBJ1-4,TRBD1,.,TRBV5-4
CATTKWAGDTETQYF,TGCGCCACCACGAAATGGGCGGGAGATACAGAGACCCAGTACTTC,TRBJ2-5,TRBD2,.,TRBV10-2
CASSQGGSGPTGEQFF,TGTGCCAGCAGCCAAGGTGGTAGCGGGCCGACGGGTGAGCAGTTCTTC,TRBJ2-1,TRBD2,.,TRBV14
CASSRSGAYEQYF,TGTGCCAGCAGTCGTAGCGGCGCCTACGAGCAGTACTTC,TRBJ2-7,.,few,TRBV27
CASSLRGWVAADTQYF,TGTGCCAGCAGCTTAAGGGGGTGGGTAGCGGCAGATACGCAGTATTTT,TRBJ2-3,.,.,TRBV7-2
CSVRTSGVYTDTQYF,TGCAGCGTGCGGACTAGCGGGGTCTACACAGATACGCAGTATTTT,TRBJ2-3,TRBD2,.,TRBV29-1
CASSGRSSGGVFGTQYF,TGTGCCAGCAGCGGTCGCAGTAGCGGGGGGGTATTTGGCACGCAGTATTTT,TRBJ2-3,TRBD2,.,TRBV7-2
CASSLGSFRDGETQYF,TGCGCCAGCAGCTTGGGCTCCTTTAGGGATGGAGAGACCCAGTACTTC,TRBJ2-5,.,.,TRBV5-1
CASSYSAPRAQYF,TGTGCCAGCAGTTACTCTGCCCCAAGGGCCCAGTACTTC,TRBJ2-5,.,.,TRBV6-5
CASSPSGTGGELIHEQYF,TGCGCCAGCAGTCCCTCCGGGACAGGGGGCGAGTTGATCCACGAGCAGTACTTC,TRBJ2-7,TRBD1,.,TRBV5-1
CASSLDANYGYTF,TGCGCCAGCAGCTTGGACGCGAACTATGGCTACACCTTC,TRBJ1-2,.,.,TRBV5-1
CASNGGGRAITF,TGTGCCAGTAATGGTGGGGGTAGAGCCATCACCTTC,TRBJ1-2,.,once,TRBV21-1
CASSDRGWADTQYF,TGTGCCAGCAGTGACAGGGGGTGGGCAGATACGCAGTATTTT,TRBJ2-3,TRBD1,.,TRBV2
CASSLDRGTHLRLDSPLHF,TGTGCCAGCAGTTTAGATAGGGGGACACACCTTAGGTTAGATTCACCCCTCCACTTT,TRBJ1-6,.,.,TRBV28
CSTRQGPTEAFF,TGCAGCACCCGACAGGGGCCCACTGAAGCTTTCTTT,TRBJ1-1,TRBD1,.,TRBV29-1
CASSVGQGSGQPQHF,TGTGCCAGCAGCGTAGGGCAGGGGAGCGGTCAGCCCCAGCATTTT,TRBJ1-5,.,.,TRBV9
CASRGHGDTEAFF,TGTGCCAGCAGGGGGCATGGGGACACTGAAGCTTTCTTT,TRBJ1-1,.,.,TRBV27
CASSLTDTQYF,TGTGCCAGCAGTCTGACAGATACGCAGTATTTT,TRBJ2-3,.,.,TRBV12-3/TRBV12-4
CASSQEITGISRSGNTIYF,TGCGCCAGCAGCCAAGAGATCACAGGGATCTCACGCTCTGGAAACACCATATATTTT,TRBJ1-3,.,few,TRBV4-1
CASKYGDLSTDTQYF,TGCGCCAGCAAGTACGGTGACTTAAGCACAGATACGCAGTATTTT,TRBJ2-3,.,.,TRBV5-1
CASSFPPGQGSEAFF,TGTGCCAGCAGCTTCCCCCCCGGACAGGGCTCCGAAGCTTTCTTT,TRBJ1-1,TRBD1,.,TRBV11-2
CASKTGETGELFF,TGTGCCAGCAAGACAGGAGAGACCGGGGAGCTGTTTTTT,TRBJ2-2,.,few,TRBV6-5
CASRQDYNSPLHF,TGCGCCAGCAGGCAGGATTATAATTCACCCCTCCACTTT,TRBJ1-6,.,.,TRBV10-1
CASQTRVNTEAFF,TGTGCCAGCCAAACCCGGGTTAACACTGAAGCTTTCTTT,TRBJ1-1,.,.,TRBV2
CAWDTSAQQYF,TGTGCCTGGGACACGTCAGCACAGCAGTACTTC,TRBJ2-7,.,once,TRBV30
CASSIDPGWTDTQYF,TGTGCCAGTAGTATAGATCCGGGCTGGACCGATACGCAGTATTTT,TRBJ2-3,.,once,TRBV19
CATSDPDRVETQYF,TGTGCCACCAGTGATCCAGACAGGGTAGAGACCCAGTACTTC,TRBJ2-5,TRBD1,few,TRBV24-1
CASSVRGTGVYEQYF,TGTGCCAGCAGCGTAAGGGGGACAGGGGTCTACGAGCAGTACTTC,TRBJ2-7,TRBD1,.,TRBV9
CASSQDRGWDTQYF,TGTGCCAGCAGCCAAGATCGGGGATGGGATACGCAGTATTTT,TRBJ2-3,.,.,TRBV4-2
CASTRGLAGYEQYF,TGTGCCAGCACCAGGGGACTAGCGGGTTACGAGCAGTACTTC,TRBJ2-7,TRBD2,.,TRBV6-5
CAWSEGHIEKLFF,TGTGCCTGGAGTGAGGGACATATTGAAAAACTGTTTTTT,TRBJ1-4,.,.,TRBV30
CASSLVPGGLADTQYF,TGTGCCAGCAGCTTAGTGCCGGGGGGGCTAGCAGATACGCAGTATTTT,TRBJ2-3,TRBD2,once,TRBV7-2
CASSKRPSGGSSTDTQYF,TGTGCCAGCAGCAAACGCCCTAGCGGGGGGTCTAGCACAGATACGCAGTATTTT,TRBJ2-3,.,.,TRBV21-1
CASSPTSGGAGNTGELFF,TGTGCCAGTAGTCCGACTAGCGGGGGGGCCGGGAACACCGGGGAGCTGTTTTTT,TRBJ2-2,TRBD2,.,TRBV19